The 27 T cell receptor beta chains below were found in one sample sequenced in a study of cytomegalovirus exposure and HLA in healthy donors. The PCR used 60 Vbeta and 13 Jbeta primers. Only in-frame clones appear in the TCRdb table, and some are missing; sequencing was by immunoSEQ multiplex PCR. The repertoire has approximately 100,000 clones, 60% to 75% of them found once; the top ten carry about 10%. Sequences were obtained from PBMCs. The origin of the receptors is a man in his fifties or sixties in good health and CMV-seronegative.

Comment on this clone: This sample includes further DNA sequences coding for the same CDR3. The chain links TRBV27 to TRBJ1-1; D gene uncertain. The CDR3 runs 15 residues. In germline, CDR1 is MNHEY, CDR2 SMNVEV (reference sequence). V lost 3 bases to trimming and J lost 1 base, with 12 bases between them. The CDR3 reads CASSFDLTANTEAFF. The CDR3 DNA reads TGTGCCAGCAGTTTCGATCTTACAGCGAACACTGAAGCTTTCTTT.

The chain couples TRBV7-2 to TRBJ2-5; TRBD2 matches at 7 bases. Losses at the gene ends were 5 bases for V and 4 bases for J; bases not matched to a gene: 7. This CDR3 has 14 amino acids. The V gene's germline CDR1 is SGHTA and CDR2 FQGNSA. The DNA for the CDR3 is TGTGCCAGCAGCGTAGGGGTAGCGGGAGAGACCCAGTACTTC. Amino acid sequence: CASSVGVAGETQYF.

The chain links TRBV11-3 to TRBJ2-2; D not certain. The length of the CDR3 is 16 residues. V was cut by 5 bases and J by 2 bases, with 15 bases left in between. Germline CDR1 SGHNT, CDR2 YENEEA. CDR3 protein: CASSPFRGINTGELFF. For the CDR3, the DNA is TGTGCCAGCAGCCCCTTTCGAGGAATAAACACCGGGGAGCTGTTTTTT.

The genes are TRBV7-9 and TRBJ2-3, with D unresolved. Trimming took off 5 bases at V and 1 base at J, with 7 bases between the two ends. Germline loops: CDR1 SEHNR, CDR2 FQNEAQ (reference sequence). The CDR3 sequence is 13 residues long. The chain's CDR3 is CASSLSGTDTQYF. CDR3 nucleotides: TGTGCCAGCAGCCTCAGCGGCACAGATACGCAGTATTTT.

The chain combines TRBV15 with TRBJ2-2, with 7 bases that match TRBD1. J gave up 2 bases and V 5 bases, and 5 bases lay outside the gene matches. The CDR3 extends over 15 amino acids. Germline V gene lookup returns CDR1 LNHNV and CDR2 YYDKDF (reference sequence). Here the CDR3 DNA reads TGTGCCACCAGCCCCGGACAGGCCAACACCGGGGAGCTGTTTTTT. It specifies CATSPGQANTGELFF.

This sequence joins TRBV7-3 and TRBJ1-1, with TRBD1 matching 8 bases. The CDR3 sequence is 15 residues long. Looked up from germline, CDR1 is SGHTA and CDR2 is FQGTGA. V shed 2 bases and J 0 bases; nucleotides not matched to a gene: 2. This chain's CDR3 is CASSLGDRMNTEAFF. CDR3 in DNA: TGTGCCAGCAGCTTAGGGGACAGGATGAACACTGAAGCTTTCTTT.

This chain links TRBV6-6 with TRBJ2-2, with a possible D match to TRBD2 (6 bases). The germline V and J ends were trimmed by 6 bases and 5 bases, with 10 bases remaining between them. The CDR3 has 13 amino acids. Germline V CDR1 and CDR2: MNHNY, SVGAGI (reference sequence). The CDR3 DNA is TGTGCCAGCAGCGACCGGGGGACCGGGGAGCTGTTTTTT. This translates into CASSDRGTGELFF.

This clone appeared once. This chain uses TRBV4-1 with TRBJ2-7, with 9 bases that match TRBD2. The CDR3 extends over 15 amino acids. CDR1 and CDR2 (germline): MGHRA, YSYEKL. V shed 1 base and J 6 bases; nucleotides not matched to a gene: 7. CDR3 sequence: CASSQVPAGGTEQYF. The CDR3 DNA follows: TGCGCCAGCAGCCAAGTTCCCGCGGGAGGGACCGAGCAGTACTTC.

The rearrangement joins TRBV5-4 to TRBJ2-1; 14 nucleotides match TRBD2. After removal of 4 bases from V and 5 bases from J, the junction contained 5 bases not matched to a gene. From germline, CDR1 is SGHNT and CDR2 YYREEE (reference sequence). This CDR3 comprises 16 residues. The CDR3 DNA follows: TGTGCCAGCAGCACCGGGACTAGCGGGAGTAACAATGAGCAGTTCTTC. Translation: CASSTGTSGSNNEQFF.

This clone has just a few counts. The rearrangement joins TRBV7-9 to TRBJ2-7; 8 nucleotides align to TRBD2. The trim removed 9 bases at V and 5 bases at J, leaving 12 bases unmatched. Germline V CDR1 and CDR2: SEHNR, FQNEAQ (reference sequence). CDR3 size: 14 residues. The CDR3 sequence: CASRGRREVDEQYF. Here the CDR3 DNA reads TGTGCCAGTAGGGGCCGGCGGGAGGTCGACGAGCAGTACTTC.

The chain has TRBV5-1 and TRBJ2-7, with 9 positions matching TRBD1. CDR1 SGHRS and CDR2 YFSETQ come from the germline V gene. This CDR3 is 14 amino acids long. V lost 2 bases, J lost 7 bases, and 7 bases stayed unmatched. The CDR3 protein is CASSFGQGSGEQYF. The CDR3 DNA is TGCGCCAGCAGCTTCGGACAGGGGTCAGGGGAGCAGTACTTC.

This clone appeared a few times. The chain couples TRBV19 to TRBJ2-7; D unresolved. Germline CDR1 and CDR2: LNHDA and SQIVND (reference sequence). Trimming shortened V by 4 bases and J by 1 base, and 11 bases separated the two germline ends. The CDR3 is made up of 14 amino acids. The CDR3 protein is CASSTETHSYEQYF. CDR3 sequence (DNA): TGTGCCAGTAGTACCGAGACACATTCCTACGAGCAGTACTTC.

V gene TRBV6-4 combines with J gene TRBJ1-6; 9 bases match TRBD1. The CDR3 length is 14 residues. Germline-derived CDR1 and CDR2 are MRHNA and SNTAGT. The trim removed 5 bases at V and 11 bases at J, leaving 7 bases unmatched. DNA for the CDR3: TGTGCCAGCAGTCCCGGGACAGGGATTGCACCCCTCCACTTT. This translates into CASSPGTGIAPLHF.

V usage is TRBV6-5 and J usage is TRBJ2-5; TRBD2 is a possible D gene (7 bases). CDR1 is MNHEY and CDR2 is SVGAGI in the germline V gene. The CDR3 covers 14 residues. Between the trimmed V and J ends, which lost 8 bases and 5 bases, there was a span of 18 bases. The CDR3 sequence is CASRRGAGDETQYF. The DNA of the CDR3 is TGTGCCAGCCGACGGGGGGCGGGAGACGAGACCCAGTACTTC.

This clone appeared a few times. The chain uses TRBV4-3 and TRBJ2-1; 10 bases are a match to TRBD2. Germline CDR1 LGHNA, CDR2 YSLEER. Germline trimming cut 1 base from V and 9 bases from J; bases unmatched to any gene: 6. There are 15 residues in the CDR3. The CDR3 here is CASSQASGRGGEQFF. CDR3 DNA sequence: TGCGCCAGCAGCCAAGCCAGCGGGAGGGGCGGTGAGCAGTTCTTC.

The chain links TRBV6-5 to TRBJ2-7; TRBD1 might be the D (6 bases). CDR3 length: 14 amino acids. Germline CDR1 is MNHEY and CDR2 is SVGAGI. The ends were cut back, 7 bases at V and 5 bases at J, with 18 bases in the middle. The CDR3 is CASIQNGGADEQYF. The CDR3 nucleotides read TGTGCCAGCATCCAAAATGGGGGCGCGGACGAGCAGTACTTC.

In its sample, this clone was seen a few times. V usage is TRBV20-1 and J usage is TRBJ2-5, with D unclear. V lost 6 bases and J lost 3, with 8 bases in between. Germline V gives CDR1 DFQATT, CDR2 SNEGSKA (reference sequence). The CDR3 has 11 residues. The CDR3 DNA is TGCAGTGCCCTGCAGGAAGAGACCCAGTACTTC. Its translation is CSALQEETQYF.

This rearrangement joins TRBV7-6 to TRBJ2-2; perhaps TRBD1 as D (5 bases). Per the germline V gene, CDR1 is SGHVS and CDR2 is FNYEAQ. The CDR3 runs 17 residues. V lost 5 bases and J lost 5, with 21 bases in between. The CDR3 loop reads CASSPVGLTGRTGELFF. The CDR3 DNA reads TGTGCCAGCAGCCCGGTGGGGTTAACAGGAAGAACCGGGGAGCTGTTTTTT.

This clone showed up just a few times. This chain connects TRBV7-3 to TRBJ1-1, with 10 positions matching TRBD1. Germline CDR1 SGHTA, CDR2 FQGTGA. V was pared by 1 base and J by 1 base, with 6 bases of the junction left unmatched. The CDR3 is 17 residues long. The CDR3 DNA is TGTGCCAGCAGCTTAAGGACAGGGGGTAGTCGGAACACTGAAGCTTTCTTT. Translating gives CASSLRTGGSRNTEAFF.

The chain is built from TRBV7-3 and TRBJ2-6; 9 bases fit TRBD1. The CDR3 runs 18 residues. Trimming at V came to 2 bases and at J to 2 bases, leaving 7 bases not matched to a gene. CDR1 is SGHTA and CDR2 is FQGTGA in the germline V gene. The CDR3, as DNA: TGTGCCAGCAGCTTATGGGGGGACAGGGAAACTGGGGCCAACGTCCTGACTTTC. Translation: CASSLWGDRETGANVLTF.

The rearrangement joins TRBV25-1 to TRBJ1-2; 9 nucleotides line up with TRBD1. The CDR3 has 14 residues. Unmatched junction bases numbered 4, after V lost 4 bases and J lost 4 bases. CDR1 is MGHDK, CDR2 SYGVNS, per germline. CDR3 sequence reads: CASSARTGVYGYTF. The CDR3, as DNA: TGTGCCAGCAGTGCTCGGACAGGGGTCTATGGCTACACCTTC.

The chain recombines TRBV4-1 with TRBJ2-3; maybe TRBD2 (6 bases). Germline V gives CDR1 MGHRA, CDR2 YSYEKL. The CDR3 length is 17 residues. The ends were cut back, 4 bases at V and 0 bases at J, with 17 bases in the middle. As DNA, the CDR3 is TGCGCCAGCAGCCCACAAAATAGCGGCCTAAGCACAGATACGCAGTATTTT. Residues: CASSPQNSGLSTDTQYF.

This clone has a handful of counts. The V call is TRBV11-2, the J call TRBJ2-6, with D unclear. V lost 8 bases, J lost 5 bases, and 19 bases lay in between. The CDR3 totals 16 residues. Germline V gene sequence: CDR1 SGHAT, CDR2 FQNNGV. CDR3 sequence (DNA): TGTGCCAGCCTGTATACATCTCTGAGGAGGGCCAACGTCCTGACTTTC. Translating gives CASLYTSLRRANVLTF.

This clone was detected a few times. The chain uses TRBV7-9 and TRBJ2-1, with a weak D call TRBD2 (5 bases). CDR3 length: 15 residues. Germline CDR1 is SEHNR and CDR2 is FQNEAQ (reference sequence). V gave up 5 bases and J gave up 0 bases, with 11 bases separating them. In nucleotides, the CDR3 is TGTGCCAGCAGCGCGAGGGATAGCTCCTACAATGAGCAGTTCTTC. The encoded protein is CASSARDSSYNEQFF. Based on the CDR3 plus reference TRBV7-9 and TRBJ2-1, the full variable domain is DTGVSQNPRHKITKRGQNVTFRCDPISEHNRLYWYRQTLGQGPEFLTYFQNEAQLEKSRLLSDRFSAERPKGSFSTLEIQRTEQGDSAMYLCASSARDSSYNEQFFGPGTRLTVL.

The rearrangement uses TRBV6-6 and TRBJ2-7; D may be TRBD1 (5 bases). V lost 4 bases, J lost 3 bases, and 10 bases lay in between. The CDR3 length is 13 residues. CDR1 is MNHNY, CDR2 SVGAGI, per germline (reference sequence). Here the CDR3 DNA reads TGTGCCAGCAGTTTTAGACAGTACTACGAGCAGTACTTC. Amino acids: CASSFRQYYEQYF.

The rearrangement joins TRBV5-1 to TRBJ1-1; perhaps TRBD1 as D (6 bases). CDR3 length equals 14 residues. The germline V gene has CDR1 SGHRS and CDR2 YFSETQ. Trimming pared 2 bases from V and 5 bases from J, leaving 13 bases between. CDR3 coding DNA: TGCGCCAGCAGCTTCTTTGGGGGCGAGACTGAAGCTTTCTTT. Translation gives CASSFFGGETEAFF.

The V gene is TRBV5-4, the J gene TRBJ2-7; D is possibly TRBD2 (5 bases). CDR1 and CDR2 from the germline V gene are SGHNT and YYREEE (reference sequence). CDR3 length: 16 residues. The germline V and J ends were trimmed by 3 bases and 2 bases, with 18 bases remaining between them. CDR3 nucleotide sequence: TGTGCCAGCAGCTCCTCCGAGGGAAAGCGGCCCTACGAGCAGTACTTC. Protein sequence: CASSSSEGKRPYEQYF.